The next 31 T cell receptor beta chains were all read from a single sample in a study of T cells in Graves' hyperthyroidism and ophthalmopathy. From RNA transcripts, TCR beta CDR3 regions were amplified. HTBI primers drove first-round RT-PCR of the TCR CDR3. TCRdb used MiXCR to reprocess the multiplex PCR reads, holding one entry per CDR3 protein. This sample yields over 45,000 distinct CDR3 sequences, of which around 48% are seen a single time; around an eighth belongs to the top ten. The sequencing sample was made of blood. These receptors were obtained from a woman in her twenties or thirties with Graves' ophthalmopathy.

CDR3: CASSAGQGTLNSPLHF. CDR3 bases: TGTGCCAGCAGCGCGGGACAGGGAACATTGAATTCACCCCTCCACTTT. The chain couples TRBV5-6 to TRBJ1-6; 9 bases are a match to TRBD1. This CDR3 comprises 16 residues. J lost 7 bases, V lost 4 bases, and 9 bases had no gene match. Per the germline V gene, CDR1 is SGHDT and CDR2 is YYEEEE.

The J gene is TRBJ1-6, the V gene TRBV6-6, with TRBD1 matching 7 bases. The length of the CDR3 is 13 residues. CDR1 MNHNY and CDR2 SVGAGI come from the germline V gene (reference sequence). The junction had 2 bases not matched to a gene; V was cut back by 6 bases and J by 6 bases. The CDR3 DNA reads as TGTGCCAGCAGAAGGGACAGTAATTCACCCCTCCACTTT. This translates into CASRRDSNSPLHF.

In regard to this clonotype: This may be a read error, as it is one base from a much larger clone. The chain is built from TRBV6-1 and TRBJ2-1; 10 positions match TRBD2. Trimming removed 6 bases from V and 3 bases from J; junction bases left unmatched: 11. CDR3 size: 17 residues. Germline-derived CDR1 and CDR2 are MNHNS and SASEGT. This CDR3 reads CASRTNQGLAVYNEQFF. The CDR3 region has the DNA TGTGCCAGCAGGACTAACCAAGGACTAGCGGTCTACAATGAGCAGTTCTTC.

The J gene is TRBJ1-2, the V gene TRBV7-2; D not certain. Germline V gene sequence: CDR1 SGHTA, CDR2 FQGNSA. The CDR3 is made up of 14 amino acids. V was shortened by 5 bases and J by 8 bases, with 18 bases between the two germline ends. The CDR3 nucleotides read TGTGCCAGCAGCCGTACCCGGGTGGAATACGGCTACACCTTC. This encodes CASSRTRVEYGYTF.

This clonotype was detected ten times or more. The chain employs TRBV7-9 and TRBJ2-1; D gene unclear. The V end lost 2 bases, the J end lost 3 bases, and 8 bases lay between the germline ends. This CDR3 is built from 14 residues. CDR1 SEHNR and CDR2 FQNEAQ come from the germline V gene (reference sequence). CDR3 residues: CASSLRVVYNEQFF. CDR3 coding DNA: TGTGCCAGCAGCTTAAGGGTCGTCTACAATGAGCAGTTCTTC. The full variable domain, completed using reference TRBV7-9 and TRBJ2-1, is DTGVSQNPRHKITKRGQNVTFRCDPISEHNRLYWYRQTLGQGPEFLTYFQNEAQLEKSRLLSDRFSAERPKGSFSTLEIQRTEQGDSAMYLCASSLRVVYNEQFFGPGTRLTVL.

The CDR3 here is CASRDPLAAQETQYF. The CDR3 region has the DNA TGTGCCAGCAGGGACCCCCTAGCGGCTCAAGAGACCCAGTACTTC. The chain employs TRBV25-1 and TRBJ2-5; 7 nucleotides align to TRBD2. CDR3 length: 15 amino acids. Trimming took 6 bases from V and 2 from J; bases not matched to a gene: 9. Germline V gene data show CDR1 as MGHDK and CDR2 as SYGVNS.

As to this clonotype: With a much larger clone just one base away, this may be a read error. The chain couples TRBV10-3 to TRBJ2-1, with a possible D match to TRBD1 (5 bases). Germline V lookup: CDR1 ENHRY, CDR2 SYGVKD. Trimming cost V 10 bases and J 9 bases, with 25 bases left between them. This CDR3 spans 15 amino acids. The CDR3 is CASRQGIGVWGEQFF. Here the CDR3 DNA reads TGTGCCAGCAGACAAGGAATAGGGGTCTGGGGTGAGCAGTTCTTC.

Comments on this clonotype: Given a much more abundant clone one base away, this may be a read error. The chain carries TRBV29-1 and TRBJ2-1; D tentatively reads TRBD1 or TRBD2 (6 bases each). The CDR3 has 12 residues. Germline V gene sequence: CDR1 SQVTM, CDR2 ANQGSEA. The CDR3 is CAWGASYNERFF. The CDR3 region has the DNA TGTGCCTGGGGGGCATCATACAATGAGCGGTTCTTC.

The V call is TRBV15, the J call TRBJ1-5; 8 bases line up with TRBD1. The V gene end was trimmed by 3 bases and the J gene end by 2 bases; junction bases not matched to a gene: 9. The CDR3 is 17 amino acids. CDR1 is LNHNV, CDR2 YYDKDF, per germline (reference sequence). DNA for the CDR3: TGTGCCACCAGCAGGAGCCTTGACAGGGGACGCAATCAGCCCCAGCATTTT. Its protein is CATSRSLDRGRNQPQHF.

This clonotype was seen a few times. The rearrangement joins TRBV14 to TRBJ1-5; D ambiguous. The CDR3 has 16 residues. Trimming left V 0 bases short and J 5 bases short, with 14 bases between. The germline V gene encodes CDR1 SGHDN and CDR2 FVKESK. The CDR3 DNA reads TGTGCCAGCAGCCAAGAAAGCTGGGCGAGGGATCAGCCCCAGCATTTT. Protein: CASSQESWARDQPQHF.

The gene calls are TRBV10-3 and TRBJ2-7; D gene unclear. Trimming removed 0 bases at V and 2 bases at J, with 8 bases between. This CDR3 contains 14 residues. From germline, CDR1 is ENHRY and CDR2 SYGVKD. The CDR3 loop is CAISESGEPYEQYF. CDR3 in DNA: TGTGCCATCAGTGAGTCTGGGGAACCCTACGAGCAGTACTTC.

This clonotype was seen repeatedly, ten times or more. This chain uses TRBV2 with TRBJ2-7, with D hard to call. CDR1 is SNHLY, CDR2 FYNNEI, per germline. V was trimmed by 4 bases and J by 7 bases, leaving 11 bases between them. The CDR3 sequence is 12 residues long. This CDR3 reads CASSVGSTEQYF. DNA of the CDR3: TGTGCCAGCAGTGTCGGCTCTACGGAGCAGTACTTC.

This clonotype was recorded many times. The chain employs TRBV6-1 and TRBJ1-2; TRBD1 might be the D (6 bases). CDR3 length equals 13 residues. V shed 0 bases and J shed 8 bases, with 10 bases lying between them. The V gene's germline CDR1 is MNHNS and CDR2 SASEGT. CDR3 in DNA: TGTGCCAGCAGTGAAGCTTCACAGGGCGGCTACACCTTC. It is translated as CASSEASQGGYTF.

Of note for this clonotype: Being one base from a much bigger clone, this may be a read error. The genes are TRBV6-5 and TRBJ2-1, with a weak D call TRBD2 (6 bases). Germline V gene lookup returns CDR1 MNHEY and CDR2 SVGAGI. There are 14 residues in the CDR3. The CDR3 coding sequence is TGTGCCAGCAGCTTTGGAGAGGACTACAATGGGCAGTTCTTC. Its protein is CASSFGEDYNGQFF.

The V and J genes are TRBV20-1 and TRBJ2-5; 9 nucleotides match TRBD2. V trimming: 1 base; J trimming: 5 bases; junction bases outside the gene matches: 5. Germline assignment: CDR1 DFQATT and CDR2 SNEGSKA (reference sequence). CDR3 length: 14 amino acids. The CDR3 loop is CSARVRGRVETQYF. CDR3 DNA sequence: TGCAGTGCTAGAGTTCGCGGGAGGGTCGAGACCCAGTACTTC.

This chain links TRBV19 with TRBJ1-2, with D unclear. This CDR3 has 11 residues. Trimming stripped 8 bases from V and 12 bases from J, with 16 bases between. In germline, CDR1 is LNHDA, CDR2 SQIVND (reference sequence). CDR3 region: CASGRSSGNTF. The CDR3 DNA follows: TGTGCCAGTGGCAGGAGCTCTGGAAACACCTTC. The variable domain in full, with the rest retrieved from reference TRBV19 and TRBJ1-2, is DGGITQSPKYLFRKEGQNVTLSCEQNLNHDAMYWYRQDPGQGLRLIYYSQIVNDFQKGDIAEGYSVSREKKESFPLTVTSAQKNPTAFYLCASGRSSGNTFGSGTRLTVV.

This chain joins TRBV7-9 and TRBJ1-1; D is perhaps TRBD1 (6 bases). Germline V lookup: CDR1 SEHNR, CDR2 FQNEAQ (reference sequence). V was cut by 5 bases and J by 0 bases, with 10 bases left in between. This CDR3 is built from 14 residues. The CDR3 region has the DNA TGTGCCAGCAGCATGGGGGGGCTGAACACTGAAGCTTTCTTT. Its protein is CASSMGGLNTEAFF. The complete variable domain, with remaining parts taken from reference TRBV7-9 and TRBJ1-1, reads DTGVSQNPRHKITKRGQNVTFRCDPISEHNRLYWYRQTLGQGPEFLTYFQNEAQLEKSRLLSDRFSAERPKGSFSTLEIQRTEQGDSAMYLCASSMGGLNTEAFFGQGTRLTVV.

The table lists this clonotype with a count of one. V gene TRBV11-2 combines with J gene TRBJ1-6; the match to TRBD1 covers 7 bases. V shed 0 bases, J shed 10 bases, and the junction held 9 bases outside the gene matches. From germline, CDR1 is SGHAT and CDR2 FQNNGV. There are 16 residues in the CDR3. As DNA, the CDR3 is TGTGCCAGCAGCTTAGATTGGGCGACAGGGAGCTCACCCCTCCACTTT. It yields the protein CASSLDWATGSSPLHF.

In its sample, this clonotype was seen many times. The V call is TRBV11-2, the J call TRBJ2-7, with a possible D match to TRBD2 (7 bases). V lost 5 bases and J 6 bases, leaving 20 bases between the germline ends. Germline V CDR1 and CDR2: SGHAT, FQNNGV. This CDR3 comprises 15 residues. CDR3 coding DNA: TGTGCCAGCAGCCCTCTCCGGGGGGCGGTTTCCGAGCAGTACTTC. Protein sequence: CASSPLRGAVSEQYF.

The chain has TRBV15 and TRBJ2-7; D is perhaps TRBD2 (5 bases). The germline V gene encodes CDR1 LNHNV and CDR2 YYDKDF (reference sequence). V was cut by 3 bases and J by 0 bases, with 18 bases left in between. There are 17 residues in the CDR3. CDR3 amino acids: CATSSPPDLRGSYEQYF. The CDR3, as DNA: TGTGCCACCAGCAGCCCCCCGGACCTACGGGGCTCCTACGAGCAGTACTTC.

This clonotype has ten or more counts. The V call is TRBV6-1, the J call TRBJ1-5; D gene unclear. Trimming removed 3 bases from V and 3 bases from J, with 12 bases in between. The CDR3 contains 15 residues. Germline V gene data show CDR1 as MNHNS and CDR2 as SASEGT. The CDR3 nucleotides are TGTGCCAGCAGTGAGGGAGGGTCCTTCAATCAGCCCCAGCATTTT. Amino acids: CASSEGGSFNQPQHF.

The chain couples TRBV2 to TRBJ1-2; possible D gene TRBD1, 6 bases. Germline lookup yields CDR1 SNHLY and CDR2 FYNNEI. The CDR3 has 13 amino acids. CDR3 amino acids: CAIQGFPSYGYTF. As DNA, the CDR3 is TGTGCTATACAGGGTTTCCCTTCCTATGGCTACACCTTC.

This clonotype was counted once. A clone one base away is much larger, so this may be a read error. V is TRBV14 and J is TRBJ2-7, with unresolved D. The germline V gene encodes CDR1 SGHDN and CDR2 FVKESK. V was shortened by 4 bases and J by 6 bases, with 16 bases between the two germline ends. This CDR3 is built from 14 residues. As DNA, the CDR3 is TGTGCCAGCAGCCCCCGGGTGGGTTTGAGCGAGCAGTACTTC. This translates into CASSPRVGLSEQYF.

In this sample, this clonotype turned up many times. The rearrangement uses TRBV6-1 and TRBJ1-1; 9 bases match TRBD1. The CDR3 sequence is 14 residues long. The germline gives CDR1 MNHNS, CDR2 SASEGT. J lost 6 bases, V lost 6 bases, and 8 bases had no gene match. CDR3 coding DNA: TGTGCCAGCAGCACCGACAGGGGGTACTCTGAAGCTTTCTTT. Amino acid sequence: CASSTDRGYSEAFF.

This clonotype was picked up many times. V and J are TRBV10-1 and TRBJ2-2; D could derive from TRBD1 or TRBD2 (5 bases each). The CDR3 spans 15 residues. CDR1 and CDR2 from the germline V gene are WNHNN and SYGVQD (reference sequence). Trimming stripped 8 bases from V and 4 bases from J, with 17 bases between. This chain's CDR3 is CASRGTHDSTGELFF. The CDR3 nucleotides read TGCGCCAGCCGAGGGACCCACGATTCCACCGGGGAGCTGTTTTTT.

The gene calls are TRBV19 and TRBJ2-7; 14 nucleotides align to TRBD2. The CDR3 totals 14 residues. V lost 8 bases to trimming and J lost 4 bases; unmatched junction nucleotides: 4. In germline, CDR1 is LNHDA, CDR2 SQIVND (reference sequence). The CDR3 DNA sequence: TGTGCCAGTCTCGGGACTAGCGGGAGTTACGAGCAGTACTTC. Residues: CASLGTSGSYEQYF. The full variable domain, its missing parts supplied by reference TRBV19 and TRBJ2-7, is DGGITQSPKYLFRKEGQNVTLSCEQNLNHDAMYWYRQDPGQGLRLIYYSQIVNDFQKGDIAEGYSVSREKKESFPLTVTSAQKNPTAFYLCASLGTSGSYEQYFGPGTRLTVT.

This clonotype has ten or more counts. The CDR3 loop is CASSVQGWDIQYF. The CDR3 coding sequence is TGTGCCAGCAGCGTCCAGGGCTGGGACATTCAGTACTTC. The chain has TRBV9 and TRBJ2-4; tentative D call: TRBD1 (5 bases). The CDR3 runs to 13 residues. CDR1 is SGDLS, CDR2 YYNGEE, per germline. V lost 2 bases, J lost 8 bases, and 11 bases lay in between.

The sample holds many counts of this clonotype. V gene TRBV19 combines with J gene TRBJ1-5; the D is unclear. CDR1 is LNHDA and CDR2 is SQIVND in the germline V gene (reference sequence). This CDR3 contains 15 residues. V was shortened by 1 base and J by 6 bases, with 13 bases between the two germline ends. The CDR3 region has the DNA TGTGCCAGTAGTATAGTACCCTACGGAGGTCAGCCCCAGCATTTT. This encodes CASSIVPYGGQPQHF.

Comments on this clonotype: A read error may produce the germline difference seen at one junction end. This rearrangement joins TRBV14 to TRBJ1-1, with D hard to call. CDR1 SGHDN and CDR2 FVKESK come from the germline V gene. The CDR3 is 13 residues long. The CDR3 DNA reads TGTGCCACCAATCGACGGGGTCACGTTGAAGCCTTCTTT. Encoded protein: CATNRRGHVEAFF.

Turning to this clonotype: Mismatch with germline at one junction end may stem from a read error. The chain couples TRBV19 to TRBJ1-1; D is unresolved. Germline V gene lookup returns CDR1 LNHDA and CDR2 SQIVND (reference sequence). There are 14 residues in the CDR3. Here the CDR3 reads CASNIPQLNTEAFF. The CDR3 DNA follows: TGTGCCAGTAATATCCCTCAGCTGAACACGGAAGCTTTCTTT.

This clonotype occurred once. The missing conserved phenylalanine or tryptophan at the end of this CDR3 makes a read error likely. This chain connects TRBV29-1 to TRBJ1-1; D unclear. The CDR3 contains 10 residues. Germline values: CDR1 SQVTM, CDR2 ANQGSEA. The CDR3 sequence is CSVWGTEAFL. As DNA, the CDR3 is TGTAGCGTTTGGGGCACTGAAGCTTTCCTT.